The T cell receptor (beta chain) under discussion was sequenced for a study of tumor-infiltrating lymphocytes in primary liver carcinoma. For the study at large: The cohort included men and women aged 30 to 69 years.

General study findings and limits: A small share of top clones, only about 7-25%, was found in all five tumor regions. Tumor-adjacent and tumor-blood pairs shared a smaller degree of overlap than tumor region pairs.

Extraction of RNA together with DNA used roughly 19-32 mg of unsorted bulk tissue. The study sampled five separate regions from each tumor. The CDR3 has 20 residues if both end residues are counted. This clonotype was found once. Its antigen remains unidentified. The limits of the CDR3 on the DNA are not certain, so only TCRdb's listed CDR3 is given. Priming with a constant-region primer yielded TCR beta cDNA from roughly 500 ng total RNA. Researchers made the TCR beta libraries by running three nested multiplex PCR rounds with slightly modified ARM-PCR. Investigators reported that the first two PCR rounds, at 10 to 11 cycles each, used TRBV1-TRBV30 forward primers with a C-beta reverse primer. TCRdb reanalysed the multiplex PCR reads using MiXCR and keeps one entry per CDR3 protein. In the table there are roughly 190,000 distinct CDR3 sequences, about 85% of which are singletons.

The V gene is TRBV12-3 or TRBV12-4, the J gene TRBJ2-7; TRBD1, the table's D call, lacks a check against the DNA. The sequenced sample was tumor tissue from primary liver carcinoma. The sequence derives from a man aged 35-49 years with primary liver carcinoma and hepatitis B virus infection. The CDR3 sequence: CASSFGQGASPGSSTYERYF.